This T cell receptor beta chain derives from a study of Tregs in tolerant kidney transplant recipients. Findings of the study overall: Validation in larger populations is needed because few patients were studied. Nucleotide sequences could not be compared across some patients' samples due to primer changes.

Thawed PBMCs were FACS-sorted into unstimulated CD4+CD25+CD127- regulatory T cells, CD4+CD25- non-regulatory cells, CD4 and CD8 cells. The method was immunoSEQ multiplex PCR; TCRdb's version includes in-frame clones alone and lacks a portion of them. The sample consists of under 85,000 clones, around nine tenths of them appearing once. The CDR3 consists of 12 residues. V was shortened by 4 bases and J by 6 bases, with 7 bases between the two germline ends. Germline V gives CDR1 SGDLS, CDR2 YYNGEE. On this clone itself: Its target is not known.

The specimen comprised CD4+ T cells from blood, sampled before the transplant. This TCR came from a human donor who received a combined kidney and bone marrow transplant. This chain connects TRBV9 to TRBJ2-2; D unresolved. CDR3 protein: CASSYQAGELFF. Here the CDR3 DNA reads TGTGCCAGCAGCTACCAGGCCGGGGAGCTGTTTTTT.